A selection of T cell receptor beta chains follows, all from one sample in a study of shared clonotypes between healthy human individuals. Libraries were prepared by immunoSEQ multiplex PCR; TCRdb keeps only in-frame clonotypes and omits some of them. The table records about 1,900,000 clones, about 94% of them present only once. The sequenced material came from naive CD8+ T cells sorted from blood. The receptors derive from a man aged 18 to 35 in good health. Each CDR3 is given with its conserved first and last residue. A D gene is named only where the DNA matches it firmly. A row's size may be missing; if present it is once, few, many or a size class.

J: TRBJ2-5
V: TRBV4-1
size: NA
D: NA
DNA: TGCGCCAGCAGCCCGATACAGGGAAGGGAAGAGACCCAGTACTTC
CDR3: CASSPIQGREETQYF

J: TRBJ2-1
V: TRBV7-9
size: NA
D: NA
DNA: TGTGCCAGCAGCCATTCAGGGGAGGAATACAATGAGCAGTTCTTC
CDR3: CASSHSGEEYNEQFF

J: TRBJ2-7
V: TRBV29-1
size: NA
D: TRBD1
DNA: TGCAGCGTTGAACTTGTACAGGGGGCCAACGAGCAGTACTTC
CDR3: CSVELVQGANEQYF

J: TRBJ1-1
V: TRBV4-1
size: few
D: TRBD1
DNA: TGCGCCAGCAGCCAACCAGGGGGCGTCACTGAAGCTTTCTTT
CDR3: CASSQPGGVTEAFF

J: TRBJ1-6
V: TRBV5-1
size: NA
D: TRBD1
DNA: TGCGCCAGCAGCTCATCCGGGACAGGGAATTCACCCCTCCACTTT
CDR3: CASSSSGTGNSPLHF

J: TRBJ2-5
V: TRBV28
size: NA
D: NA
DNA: TGTGCCAGCAGTGCGTCGGGTGAAGAGACCCAGTACTTC
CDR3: CASSASGEETQYF

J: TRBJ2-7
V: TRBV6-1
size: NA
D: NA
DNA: TGTGCCAGCAGGGGACCCAGCCCGGACGAGCAGTACTTC
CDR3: CASRGPSPDEQYF

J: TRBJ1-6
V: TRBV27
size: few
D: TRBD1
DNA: TGTGCCAGCAGTCTAGGGGGCCATTCACCCCTCCACTTT
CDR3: CASSLGGHSPLHF

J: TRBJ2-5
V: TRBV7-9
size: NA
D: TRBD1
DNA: TGTGCCAGCAGCACACCACAGGGGTGGGGGGAGACCCAGTACTTC
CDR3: CASSTPQGWGETQYF

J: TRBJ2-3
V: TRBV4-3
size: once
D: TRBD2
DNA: TGCGCCAGCCGTTACCCGCTAGCGGGAGCTGCAGATACGCAGTATTTT
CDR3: CASRYPLAGAADTQYF

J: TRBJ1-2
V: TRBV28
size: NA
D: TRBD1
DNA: TGTGCCAGCAGTCCCCCGGGACAGGGTTGGGTGGATGGCTACACCTTC
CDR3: CASSPPGQGWVDGYTF

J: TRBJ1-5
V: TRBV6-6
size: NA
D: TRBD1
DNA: TGTGCCAGCAGGGACAGGGCTGAGGGCAATCAGCCCCAGCATTTT
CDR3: CASRDRAEGNQPQHF

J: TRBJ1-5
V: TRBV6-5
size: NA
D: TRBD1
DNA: TGTGCCAGCAGTTACGGACAGGGGAGTCAGCCCCAGCATTTT
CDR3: CASSYGQGSQPQHF

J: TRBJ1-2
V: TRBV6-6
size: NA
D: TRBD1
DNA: TGTGCCAGCCTGTCAGGGGGCACTGGCTACACCTTC
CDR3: CASLSGGTGYTF

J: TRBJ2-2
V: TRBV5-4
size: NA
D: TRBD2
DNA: TGTGCCAGCAGCCGACTAGCGGGGGGTAACACCGGGGAGCTGTTTTTT
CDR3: CASSRLAGGNTGELFF

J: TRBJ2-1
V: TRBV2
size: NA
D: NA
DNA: TGTGCCAGGGACGGGGTAGACCCCACCCCAAACAATGAGCAGTTCTTC
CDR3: CARDGVDPTPNNEQFF

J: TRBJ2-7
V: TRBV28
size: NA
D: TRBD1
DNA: TGTGCCAGCAGGACCGGGACAGGTGGGGTTTACGAGCAGTACTTC
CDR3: CASRTGTGGVYEQYF

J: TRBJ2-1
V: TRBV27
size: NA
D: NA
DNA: TGTGCCAGCAGTTTTGTCGCCCCCTACAATGAGCAGTTCTTC
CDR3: CASSFVAPYNEQFF

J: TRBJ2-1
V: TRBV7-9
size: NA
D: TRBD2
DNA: TGTGCCAGCAGCCCAACTAGCGGGAGATCCTACAATGAGCAGTTCTTC
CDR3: CASSPTSGRSYNEQFF

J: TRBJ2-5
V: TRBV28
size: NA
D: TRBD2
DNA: TGTGCCAGCACCCGACTTGGGGGGGAAGAGACCCAGTACTTC
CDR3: CASTRLGGEETQYF

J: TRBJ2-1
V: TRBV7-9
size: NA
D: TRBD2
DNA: TGTGCCAGCAGCCCAGGACTAGCGGGCGATAATGAGCAGTTCTTC
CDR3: CASSPGLAGDNEQFF

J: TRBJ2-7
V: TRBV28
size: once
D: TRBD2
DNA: TGTGCCAGCAGTTTGCGCGGGGGCTACGAGCAGTACTTC
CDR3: CASSLRGGYEQYF